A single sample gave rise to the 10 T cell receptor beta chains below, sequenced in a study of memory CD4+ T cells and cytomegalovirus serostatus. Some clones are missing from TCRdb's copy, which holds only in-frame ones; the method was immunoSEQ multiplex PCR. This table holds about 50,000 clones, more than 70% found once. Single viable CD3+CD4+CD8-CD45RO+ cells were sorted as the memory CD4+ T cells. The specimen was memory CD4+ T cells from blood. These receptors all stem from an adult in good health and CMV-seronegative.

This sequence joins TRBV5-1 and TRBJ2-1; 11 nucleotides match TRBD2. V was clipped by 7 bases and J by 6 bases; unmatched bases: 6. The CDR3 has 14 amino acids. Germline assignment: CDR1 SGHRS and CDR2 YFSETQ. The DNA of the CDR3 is TGCGCCAGCCACACTAGCGGGAGTGTCAATGAGCAGTTCTTC. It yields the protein CASHTSGSVNEQFF.

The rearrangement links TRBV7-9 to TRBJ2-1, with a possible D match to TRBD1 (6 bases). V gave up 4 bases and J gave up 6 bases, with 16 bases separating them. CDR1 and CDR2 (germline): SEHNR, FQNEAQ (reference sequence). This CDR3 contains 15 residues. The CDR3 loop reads CASSSWSGHINEQFF. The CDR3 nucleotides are TGTGCCAGCAGCTCCTGGTCGGGACACATCAATGAGCAGTTCTTC. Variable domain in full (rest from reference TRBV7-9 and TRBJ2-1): DTGVSQNPRHKITKRGQNVTFRCDPISEHNRLYWYRQTLGQGPEFLTYFQNEAQLEKSRLLSDRFSAERPKGSFSTLEIQRTEQGDSAMYLCASSSWSGHINEQFFGPGTRLTVL.

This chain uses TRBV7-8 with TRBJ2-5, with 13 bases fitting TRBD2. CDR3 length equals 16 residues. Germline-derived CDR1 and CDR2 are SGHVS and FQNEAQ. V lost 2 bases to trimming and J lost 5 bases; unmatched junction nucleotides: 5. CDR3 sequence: CASSLTGLAGRETQYF. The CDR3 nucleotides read TGTGCCAGCAGCTTAACGGGACTAGCGGGAAGGGAGACCCAGTACTTC.

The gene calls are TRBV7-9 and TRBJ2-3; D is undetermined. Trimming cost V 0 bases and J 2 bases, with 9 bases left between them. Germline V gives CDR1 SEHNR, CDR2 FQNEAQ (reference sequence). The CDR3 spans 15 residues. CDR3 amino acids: CASSLALADTDTQYF. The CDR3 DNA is TGTGCCAGCAGCTTAGCGCTGGCGGACACAGATACGCAGTATTTT.

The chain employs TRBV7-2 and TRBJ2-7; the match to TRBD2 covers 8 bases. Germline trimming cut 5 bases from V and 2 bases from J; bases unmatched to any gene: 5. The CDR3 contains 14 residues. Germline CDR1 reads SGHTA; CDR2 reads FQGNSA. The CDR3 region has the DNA TGTGCCAGCAGCCGGACTAGCCTGCCCTACGAGCAGTACTTC. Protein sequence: CASSRTSLPYEQYF. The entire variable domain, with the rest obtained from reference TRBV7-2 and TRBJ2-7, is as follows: GAGVSQSPSNKVTEKGKDVELRCDPISGHTALYWYRQSLGQGLEFLIYFQGNSAPDKSGLPSDRFSAERTGGSVSTLTIQRTQQEDSAVYLCASSRTSLPYEQYFGPGTRLTVT.

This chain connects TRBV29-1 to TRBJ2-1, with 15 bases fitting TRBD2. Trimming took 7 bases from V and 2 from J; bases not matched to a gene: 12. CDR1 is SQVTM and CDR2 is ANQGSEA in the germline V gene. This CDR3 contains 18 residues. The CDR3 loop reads CSARTSGGAAGAYNEQFF. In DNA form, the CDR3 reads TGCAGCGCCAGGACTAGCGGGGGGGCAGCTGGTGCCTACAATGAGCAGTTCTTC.

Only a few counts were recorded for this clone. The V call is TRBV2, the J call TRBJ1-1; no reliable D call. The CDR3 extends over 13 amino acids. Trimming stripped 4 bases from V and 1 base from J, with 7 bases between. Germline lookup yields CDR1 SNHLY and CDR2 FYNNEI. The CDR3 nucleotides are TGTGCCAGCAGTGGAATAGGGAACACTGAAGCTTTCTTT. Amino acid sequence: CASSGIGNTEAFF.

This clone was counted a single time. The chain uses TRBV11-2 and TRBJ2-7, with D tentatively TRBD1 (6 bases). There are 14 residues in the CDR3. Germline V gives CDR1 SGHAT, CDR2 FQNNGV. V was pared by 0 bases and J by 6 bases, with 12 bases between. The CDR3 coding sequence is TGTGCCAGCAGCTTAGAACAGGGACGGGTCGAGCAGTACTTC. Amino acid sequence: CASSLEQGRVEQYF.

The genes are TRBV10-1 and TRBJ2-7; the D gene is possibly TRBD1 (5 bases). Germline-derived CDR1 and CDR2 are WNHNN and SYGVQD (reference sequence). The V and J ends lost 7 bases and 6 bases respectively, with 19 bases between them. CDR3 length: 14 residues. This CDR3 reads CASTPQASSGEQYF. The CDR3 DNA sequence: TGCGCCAGCACCCCACAGGCCTCTTCGGGCGAGCAGTACTTC.

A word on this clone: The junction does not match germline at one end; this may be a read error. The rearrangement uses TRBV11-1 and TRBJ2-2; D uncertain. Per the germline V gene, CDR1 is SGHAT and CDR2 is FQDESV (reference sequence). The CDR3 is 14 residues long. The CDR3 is CASRLDNLPGELFF. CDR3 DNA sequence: TGTGCCAGCAGGTTAGACAACCTACCAGGAGAGCTGTTTTTT. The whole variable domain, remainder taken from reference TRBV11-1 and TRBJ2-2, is EAEVAQSPRYKITEKSQAVAFWCDPISGHATLYWYRQILGQGPELLVQFQDESVVDDSQLPKDRFSAERLKGVDSTLKIQPAELGDSAMYLCASRLDNLPGELFFGEGSRLTVL.